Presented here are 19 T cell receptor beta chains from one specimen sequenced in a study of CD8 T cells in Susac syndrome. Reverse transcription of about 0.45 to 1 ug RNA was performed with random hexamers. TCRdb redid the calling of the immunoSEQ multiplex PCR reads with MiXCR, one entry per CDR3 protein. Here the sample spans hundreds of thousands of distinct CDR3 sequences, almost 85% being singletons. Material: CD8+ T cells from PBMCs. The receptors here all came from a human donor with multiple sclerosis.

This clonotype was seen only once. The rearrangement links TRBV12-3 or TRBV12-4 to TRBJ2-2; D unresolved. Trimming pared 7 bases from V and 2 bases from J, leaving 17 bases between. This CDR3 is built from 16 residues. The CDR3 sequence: CASTLHLPPNTGELFF. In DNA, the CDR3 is TGTGCCAGCACCCTACATTTACCGCCCAACACCGGGGAGCTGTTTTTT.

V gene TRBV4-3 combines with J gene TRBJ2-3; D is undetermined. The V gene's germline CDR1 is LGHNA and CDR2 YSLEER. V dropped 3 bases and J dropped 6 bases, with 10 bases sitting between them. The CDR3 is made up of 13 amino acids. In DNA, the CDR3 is TGCGCCAGCAGCCAGGCCCCGTCGGATACGCAGTATTTT. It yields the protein CASSQAPSDTQYF.

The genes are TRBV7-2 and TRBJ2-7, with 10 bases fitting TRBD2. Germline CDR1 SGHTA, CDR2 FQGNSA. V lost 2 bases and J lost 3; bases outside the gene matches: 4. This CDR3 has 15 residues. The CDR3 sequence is CASSLFSGGHYEQYF. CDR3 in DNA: TGTGCCAGCAGCTTATTTAGCGGGGGGCACTACGAGCAGTACTTC.

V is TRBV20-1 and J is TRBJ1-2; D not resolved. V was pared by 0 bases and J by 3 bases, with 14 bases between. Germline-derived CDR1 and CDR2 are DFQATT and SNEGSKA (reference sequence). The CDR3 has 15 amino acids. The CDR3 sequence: CSARDREHPYYGYTF. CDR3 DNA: TGCAGTGCTAGAGATCGGGAACACCCGTACTATGGCTACACCTTC.

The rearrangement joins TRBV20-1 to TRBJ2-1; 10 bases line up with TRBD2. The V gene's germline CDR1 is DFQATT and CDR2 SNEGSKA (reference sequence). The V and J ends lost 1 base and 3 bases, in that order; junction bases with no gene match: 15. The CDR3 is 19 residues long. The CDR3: CSARAPRGISGRLYNEQFF. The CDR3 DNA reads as TGCAGTGCTAGAGCCCCCCGGGGCATTAGCGGGAGGCTCTACAATGAGCAGTTCTTC.

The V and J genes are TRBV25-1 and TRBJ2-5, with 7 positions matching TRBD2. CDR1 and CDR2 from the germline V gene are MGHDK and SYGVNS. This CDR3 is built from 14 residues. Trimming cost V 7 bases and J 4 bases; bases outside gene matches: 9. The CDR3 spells CASNAGAFGETQYF. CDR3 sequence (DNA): TGTGCCAGCAATGCGGGAGCGTTCGGAGAGACCCAGTACTTC.

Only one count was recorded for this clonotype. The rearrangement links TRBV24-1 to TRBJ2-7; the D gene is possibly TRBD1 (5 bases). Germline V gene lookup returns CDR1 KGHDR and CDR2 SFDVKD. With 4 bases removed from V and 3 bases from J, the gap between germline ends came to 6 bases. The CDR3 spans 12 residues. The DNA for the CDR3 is TGTGCCACCAGTGAAGGGGACTACGAGCAGTACTTC. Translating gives CATSEGDYEQYF.

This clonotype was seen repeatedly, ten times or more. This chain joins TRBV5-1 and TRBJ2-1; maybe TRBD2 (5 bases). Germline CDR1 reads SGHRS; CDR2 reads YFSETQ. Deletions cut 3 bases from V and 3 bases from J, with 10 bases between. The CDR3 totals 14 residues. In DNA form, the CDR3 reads TGCGCCAGCAGCTCGGCCGGAGGCTACAATGAGCAGTTCTTC. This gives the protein CASSSAGGYNEQFF.

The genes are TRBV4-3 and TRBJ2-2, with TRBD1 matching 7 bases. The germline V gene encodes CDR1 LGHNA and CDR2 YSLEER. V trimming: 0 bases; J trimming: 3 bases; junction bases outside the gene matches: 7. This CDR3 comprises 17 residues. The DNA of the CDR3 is TGCGCCAGCAGCCAAGAACAGAGGCAGGGGGACACCGGGGAGCTGTTTTTT. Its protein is CASSQEQRQGDTGELFF.

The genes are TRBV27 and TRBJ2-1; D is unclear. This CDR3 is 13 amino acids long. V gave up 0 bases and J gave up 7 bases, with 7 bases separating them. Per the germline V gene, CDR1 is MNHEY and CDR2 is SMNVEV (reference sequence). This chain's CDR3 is CASSLSTFNEQFF. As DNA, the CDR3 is TGTGCCAGCAGTTTATCGACTTTTAATGAGCAGTTCTTC.

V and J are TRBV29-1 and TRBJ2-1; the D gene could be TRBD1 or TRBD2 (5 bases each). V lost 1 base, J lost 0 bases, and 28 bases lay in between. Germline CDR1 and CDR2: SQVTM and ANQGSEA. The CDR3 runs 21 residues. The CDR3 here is CSVEGREGRGNKPGSYNEQFF. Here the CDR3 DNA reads TGCAGCGTTGAAGGAAGAGAGGGACGCGGCAATAAACCGGGCTCCTACAATGAGCAGTTCTTC.

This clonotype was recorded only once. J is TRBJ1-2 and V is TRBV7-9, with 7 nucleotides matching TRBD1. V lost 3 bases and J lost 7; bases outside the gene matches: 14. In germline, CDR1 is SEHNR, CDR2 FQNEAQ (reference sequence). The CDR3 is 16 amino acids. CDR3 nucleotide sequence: TGTGCCAGCAGCTTCCCCCAGGGGGGGGATTCGGGTGGCTACACCTTC. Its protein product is CASSFPQGGDSGGYTF.

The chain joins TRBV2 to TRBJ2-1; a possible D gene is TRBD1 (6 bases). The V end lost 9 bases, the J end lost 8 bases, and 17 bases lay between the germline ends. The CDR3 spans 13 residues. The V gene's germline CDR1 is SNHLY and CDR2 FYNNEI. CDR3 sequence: CARDPTGYDEQFF. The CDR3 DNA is TGTGCCAGAGACCCTACAGGGTACGATGAGCAGTTCTTC. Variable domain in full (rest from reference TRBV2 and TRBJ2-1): EPEVTQTPSHQVTQMGQEVILRCVPISNHLYFYWYRQILGQKVEFLVSFYNNEISEKSEIFDDQFSVERPDGSNFTLKIRSTKLEDSAMYFCARDPTGYDEQFFGPGTRLTVL.

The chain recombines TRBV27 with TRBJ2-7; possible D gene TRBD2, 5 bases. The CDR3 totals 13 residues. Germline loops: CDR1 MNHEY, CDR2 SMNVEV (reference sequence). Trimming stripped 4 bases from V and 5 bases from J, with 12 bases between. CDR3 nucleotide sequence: TGTGCCAGCAGTTCCCCCCTAGCCAACGAGCAGTACTTC. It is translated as CASSSPLANEQYF.

The CDR3 DNA reads as TGTGCCAGCAGCATCCGACAGGGTCCTCTACTAGCCAAAAACATTCAGTACTTC. As protein: CASSIRQGPLLAKNIQYF. The V call is TRBV7-2, the J call TRBJ2-4, with TRBD1 identical over 7 bases. The germline gives CDR1 SGHTA, CDR2 FQGNSA. V lost 5 bases, J lost 0 bases, and 13 bases stayed unmatched. The CDR3 is made up of 18 amino acids.

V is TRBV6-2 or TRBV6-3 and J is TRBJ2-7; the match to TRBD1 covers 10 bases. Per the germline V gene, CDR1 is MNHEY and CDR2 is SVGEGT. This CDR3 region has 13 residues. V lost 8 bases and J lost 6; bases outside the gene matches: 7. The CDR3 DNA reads TGTGCCAGCCGCGAGACAGGGGGCTTCGAGCAGTACTTC. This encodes CASRETGGFEQYF.

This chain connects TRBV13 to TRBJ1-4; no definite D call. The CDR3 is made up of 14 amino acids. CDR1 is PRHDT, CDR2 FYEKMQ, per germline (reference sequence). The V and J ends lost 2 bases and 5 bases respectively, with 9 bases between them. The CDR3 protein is CASSLTGENEKLFF. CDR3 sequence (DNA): TGTGCCAGCAGCTTAACCGGGGAGAATGAAAAACTGTTTTTT.

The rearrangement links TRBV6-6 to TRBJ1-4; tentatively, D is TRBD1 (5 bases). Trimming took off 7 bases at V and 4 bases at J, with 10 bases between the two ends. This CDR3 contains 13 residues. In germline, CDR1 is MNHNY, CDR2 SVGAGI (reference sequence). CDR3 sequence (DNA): TGTGCCAGCACCGACAGACTTAATGAAAAACTGTTTTTT. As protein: CASTDRLNEKLFF.

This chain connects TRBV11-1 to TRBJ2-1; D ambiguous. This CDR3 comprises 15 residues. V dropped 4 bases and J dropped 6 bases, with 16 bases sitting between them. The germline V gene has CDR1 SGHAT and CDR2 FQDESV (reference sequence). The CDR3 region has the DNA TGTGCCAGCAGCTATATGCGGAGCGAGAGCAATGAGCAGTTCTTC. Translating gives CASSYMRSESNEQFF.